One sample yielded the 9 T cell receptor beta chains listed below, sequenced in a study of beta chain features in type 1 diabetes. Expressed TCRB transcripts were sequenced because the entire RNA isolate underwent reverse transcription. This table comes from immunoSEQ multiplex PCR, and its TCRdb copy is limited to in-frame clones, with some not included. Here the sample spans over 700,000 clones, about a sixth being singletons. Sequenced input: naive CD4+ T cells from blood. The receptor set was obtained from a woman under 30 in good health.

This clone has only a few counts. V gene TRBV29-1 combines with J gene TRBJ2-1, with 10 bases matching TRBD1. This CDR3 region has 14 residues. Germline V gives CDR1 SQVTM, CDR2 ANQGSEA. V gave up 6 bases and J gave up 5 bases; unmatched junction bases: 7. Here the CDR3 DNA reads TGCAGCGTCCATCGACAGGGGGCGAACAATGAGCAGTTCTTC. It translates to CSVHRQGANNEQFF.

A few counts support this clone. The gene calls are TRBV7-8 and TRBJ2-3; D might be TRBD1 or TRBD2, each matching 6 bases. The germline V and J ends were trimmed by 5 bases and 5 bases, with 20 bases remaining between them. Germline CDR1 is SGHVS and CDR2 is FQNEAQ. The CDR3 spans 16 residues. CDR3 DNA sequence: TGTGCCAGCAGCCGCCCGCGAGGGGGGACTGAAGATACGCAGTATTTT. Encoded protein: CASSRPRGGTEDTQYF.

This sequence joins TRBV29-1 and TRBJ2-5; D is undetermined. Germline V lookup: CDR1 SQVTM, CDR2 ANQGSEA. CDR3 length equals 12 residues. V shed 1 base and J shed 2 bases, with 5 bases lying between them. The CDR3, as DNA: TGCAGCGTTGAAGGGATACAAGAGACCCAGTACTTC. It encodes CSVEGIQETQYF.

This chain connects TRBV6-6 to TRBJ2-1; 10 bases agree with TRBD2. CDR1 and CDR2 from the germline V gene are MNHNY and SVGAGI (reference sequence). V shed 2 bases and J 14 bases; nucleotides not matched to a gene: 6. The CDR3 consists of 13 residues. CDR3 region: CASSYPAAGGKFF. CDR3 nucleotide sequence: TGTGCCAGCAGTTACCCAGCAGCGGGAGGGAAGTTCTTC.

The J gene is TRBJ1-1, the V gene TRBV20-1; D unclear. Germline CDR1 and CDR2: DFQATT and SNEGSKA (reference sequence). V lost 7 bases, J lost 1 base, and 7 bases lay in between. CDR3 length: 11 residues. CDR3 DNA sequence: TGCAGTGGAGGCCGGAACACTGAAGCTTTCTTT. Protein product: CSGGRNTEAFF.

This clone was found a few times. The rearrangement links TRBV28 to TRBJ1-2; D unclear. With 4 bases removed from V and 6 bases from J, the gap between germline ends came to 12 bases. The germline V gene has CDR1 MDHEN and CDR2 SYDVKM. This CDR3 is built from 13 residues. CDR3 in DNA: TGTGCCAGCAGTTCCCAGACCTGGGATGGCTACACCTTC. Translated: CASSSQTWDGYTF.

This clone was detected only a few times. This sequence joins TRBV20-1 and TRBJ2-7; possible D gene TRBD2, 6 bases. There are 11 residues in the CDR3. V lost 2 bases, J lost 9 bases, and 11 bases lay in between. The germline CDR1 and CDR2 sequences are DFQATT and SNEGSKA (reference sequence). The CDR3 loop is CSARRRESQYF. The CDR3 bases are TGCAGTGCTAGAAGGAGGGAGTCGCAGTACTTC.

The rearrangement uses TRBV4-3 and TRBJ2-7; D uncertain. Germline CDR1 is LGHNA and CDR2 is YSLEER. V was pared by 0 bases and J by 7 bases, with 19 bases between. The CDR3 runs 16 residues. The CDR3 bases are TGCGCCAGCAGCCAAGATTTCCATGATATAGCTCGGGAGCAGTACTTC. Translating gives CASSQDFHDIAREQYF.

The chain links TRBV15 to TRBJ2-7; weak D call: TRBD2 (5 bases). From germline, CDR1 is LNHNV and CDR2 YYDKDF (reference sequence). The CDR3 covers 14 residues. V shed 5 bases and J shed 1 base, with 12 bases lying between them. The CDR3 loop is CATSGYPGSYEQYF. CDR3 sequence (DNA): TGTGCCACCAGCGGATACCCGGGGTCCTACGAGCAGTACTTC.